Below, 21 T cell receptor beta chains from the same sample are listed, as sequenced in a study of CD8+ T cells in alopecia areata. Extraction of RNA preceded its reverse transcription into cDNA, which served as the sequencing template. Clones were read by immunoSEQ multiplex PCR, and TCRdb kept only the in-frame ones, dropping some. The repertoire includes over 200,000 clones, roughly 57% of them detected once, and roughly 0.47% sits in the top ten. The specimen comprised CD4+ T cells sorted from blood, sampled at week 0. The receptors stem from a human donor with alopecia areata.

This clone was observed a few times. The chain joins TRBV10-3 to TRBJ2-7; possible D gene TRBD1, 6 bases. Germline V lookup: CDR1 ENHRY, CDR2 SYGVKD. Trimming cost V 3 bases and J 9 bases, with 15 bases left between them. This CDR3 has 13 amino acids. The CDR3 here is CAISDPNQGSQYF. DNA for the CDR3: TGTGCCATCAGTGACCCGAACCAGGGGTCGCAGTACTTC.

The CDR3 DNA sequence: TGCGCCAGCAGCTTGGAACAAGACACTGAAGCTTTCTTT. Its protein is CASSLEQDTEAFF. The rearrangement uses TRBV5-1 and TRBJ1-1; D is ambiguous. The length of the CDR3 is 13 residues. V was pared by 0 bases and J by 3 bases, with 6 bases between. Germline V lookup: CDR1 SGHRS, CDR2 YFSETQ.

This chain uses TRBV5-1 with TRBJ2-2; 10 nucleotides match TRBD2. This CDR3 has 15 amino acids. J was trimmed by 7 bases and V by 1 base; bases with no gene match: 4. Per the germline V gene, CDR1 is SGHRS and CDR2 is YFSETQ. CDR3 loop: CASSLTSGTGGELFF. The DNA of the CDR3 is TGCGCCAGCAGCTTGACTAGCGGGACTGGCGGGGAGCTGTTTTTT.

The CDR3 protein is CASSTRTSGGPPLDTQYF. The CDR3 region has the DNA TGTGCCAGCAGCACCAGGACTAGCGGGGGGCCTCCCTTAGATACGCAGTATTTT. V gene TRBV9 combines with J gene TRBJ2-3, with 14 bases fitting TRBD2. This CDR3 spans 18 amino acids. Germline loops: CDR1 SGDLS, CDR2 YYNGEE. V lost 4 bases and J lost 5; bases outside the gene matches: 12.

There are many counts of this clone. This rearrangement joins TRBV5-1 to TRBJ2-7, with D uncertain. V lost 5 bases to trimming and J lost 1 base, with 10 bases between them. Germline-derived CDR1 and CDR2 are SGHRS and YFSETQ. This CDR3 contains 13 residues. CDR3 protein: CASSSPRSYEQYF. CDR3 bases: TGCGCCAGCAGTTCACCCAGGTCCTACGAGCAGTACTTC.

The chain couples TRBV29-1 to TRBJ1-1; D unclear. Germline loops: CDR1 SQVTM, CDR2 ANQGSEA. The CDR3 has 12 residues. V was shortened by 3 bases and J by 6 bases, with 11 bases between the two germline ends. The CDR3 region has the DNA TGCAGCGTTGATTTAAGGATCGCTGAAGCTTTCTTT. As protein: CSVDLRIAEAFF.

The CDR3 region has the DNA TGTGCCACCAGCAGAGCCCAGGGAGATTCACCCCTCCACTTT. Its protein product is CATSRAQGDSPLHF. The chain recombines TRBV15 with TRBJ1-6, with D possibly matching TRBD1 (5 bases). The CDR3 is 14 amino acids. Germline CDR1 reads LNHNV; CDR2 reads YYDKDF (reference sequence). Deletions cut 1 base from V and 8 bases from J, with 9 bases between.

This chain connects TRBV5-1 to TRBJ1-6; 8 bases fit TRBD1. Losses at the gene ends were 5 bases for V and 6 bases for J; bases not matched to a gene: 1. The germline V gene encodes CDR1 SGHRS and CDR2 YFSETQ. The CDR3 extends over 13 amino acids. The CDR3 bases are TGCGCCAGCAGAGACAGGGGTAATTCACCCCTCCACTTT. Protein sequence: CASRDRGNSPLHF.

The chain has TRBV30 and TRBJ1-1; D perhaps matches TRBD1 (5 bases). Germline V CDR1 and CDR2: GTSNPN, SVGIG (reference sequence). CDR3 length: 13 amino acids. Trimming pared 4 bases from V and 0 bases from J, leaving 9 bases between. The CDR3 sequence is CAWTGFMNTEAFF. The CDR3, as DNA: TGTGCCTGGACAGGGTTTATGAACACTGAAGCTTTCTTT.

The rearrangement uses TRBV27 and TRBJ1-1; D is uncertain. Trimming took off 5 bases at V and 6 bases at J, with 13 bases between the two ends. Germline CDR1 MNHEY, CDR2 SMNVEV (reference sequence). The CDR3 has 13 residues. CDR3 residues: CASSPPSKAEAFF. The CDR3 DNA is TGTGCCAGCAGTCCCCCCTCTAAGGCTGAAGCTTTCTTT.

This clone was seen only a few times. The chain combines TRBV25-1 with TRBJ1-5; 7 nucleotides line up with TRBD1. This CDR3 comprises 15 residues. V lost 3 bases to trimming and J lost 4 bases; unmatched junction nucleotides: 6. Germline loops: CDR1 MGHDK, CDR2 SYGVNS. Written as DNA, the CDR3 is TGTGCCAGCAGTGACCCCGGACAGGCAAATCAGCCCCAGCATTTT. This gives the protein CASSDPGQANQPQHF.

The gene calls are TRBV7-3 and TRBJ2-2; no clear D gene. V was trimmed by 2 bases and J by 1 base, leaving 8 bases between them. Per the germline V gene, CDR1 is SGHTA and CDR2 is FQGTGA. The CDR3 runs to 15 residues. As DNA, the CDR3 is TGTGCCAGCAGCTTAGCGTGGGAGAACACCGGGGAGCTGTTTTTT. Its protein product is CASSLAWENTGELFF.

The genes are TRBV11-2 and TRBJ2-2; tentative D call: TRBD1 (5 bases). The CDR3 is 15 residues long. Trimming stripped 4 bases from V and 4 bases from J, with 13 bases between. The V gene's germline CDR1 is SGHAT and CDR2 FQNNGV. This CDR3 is CASSSRGSGTGELFF. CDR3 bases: TGTGCCAGCAGCTCTAGGGGCAGTGGCACCGGGGAGCTGTTTTTT.

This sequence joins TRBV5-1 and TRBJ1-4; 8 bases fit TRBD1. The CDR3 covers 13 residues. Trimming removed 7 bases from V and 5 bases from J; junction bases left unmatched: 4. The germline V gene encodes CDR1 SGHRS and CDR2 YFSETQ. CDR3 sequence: CASGQGVNEKLFF. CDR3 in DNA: TGCGCCAGCGGACAGGGTGTGAATGAAAAACTGTTTTTT.

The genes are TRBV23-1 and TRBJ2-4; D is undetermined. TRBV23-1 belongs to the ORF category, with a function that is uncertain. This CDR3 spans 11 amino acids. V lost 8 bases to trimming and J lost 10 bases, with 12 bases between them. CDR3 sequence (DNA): TGCGCCAGCGGAGTGACCCTTATTCAGTACTTC. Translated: CASGVTLIQYF.

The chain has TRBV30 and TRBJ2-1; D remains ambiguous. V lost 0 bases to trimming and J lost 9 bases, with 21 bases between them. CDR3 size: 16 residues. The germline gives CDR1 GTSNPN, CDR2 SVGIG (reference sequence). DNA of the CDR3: TGTGCCTGGAGTGTACGGAATAGTGGCTTACCCCGTGAGCAGTTCTTC. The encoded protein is CAWSVRNSGLPREQFF. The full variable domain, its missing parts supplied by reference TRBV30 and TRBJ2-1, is SQTIHQWPATLVQPVGSPLSLECTVEGTSNPNLYWYRQAAGRGLQLLFYSVGIGQISSEVPQNLSASRPQDRQFILSSKKLLLSDSGFYLCAWSVRNSGLPREQFFGPGTRLTVL.

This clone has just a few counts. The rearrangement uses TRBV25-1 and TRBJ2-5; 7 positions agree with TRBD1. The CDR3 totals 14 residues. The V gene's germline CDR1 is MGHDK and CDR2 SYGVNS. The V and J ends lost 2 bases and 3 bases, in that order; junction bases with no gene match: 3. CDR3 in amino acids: CASSEPTGEETQYF. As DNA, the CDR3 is TGTGCCAGCAGTGAACCCACAGGGGAAGAGACCCAGTACTTC. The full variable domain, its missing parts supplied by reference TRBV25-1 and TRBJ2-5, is EADIYQTPRYLVIGTGKKITLECSQTMGHDKMYWYQQDPGMELHLIHYSYGVNSTEKGDLSSESTVSRIRTEHFPLTLESARPSHTSQYLCASSEPTGEETQYFGPGTRLLVL.

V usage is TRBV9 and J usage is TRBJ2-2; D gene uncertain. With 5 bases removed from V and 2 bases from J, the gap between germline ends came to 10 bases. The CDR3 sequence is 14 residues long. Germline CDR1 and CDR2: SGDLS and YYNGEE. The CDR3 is CASSAPSNTGELFF. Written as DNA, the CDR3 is TGTGCCAGCAGTGCCCCCAGTAACACCGGGGAGCTGTTTTTT.

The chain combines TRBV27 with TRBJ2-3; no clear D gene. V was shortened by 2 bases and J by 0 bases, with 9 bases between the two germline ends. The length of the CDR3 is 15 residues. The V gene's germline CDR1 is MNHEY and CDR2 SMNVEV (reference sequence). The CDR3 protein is CASSLVSRSTDTQYF. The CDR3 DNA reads TGTGCCAGCAGTTTAGTCAGCCGTAGCACAGATACGCAGTATTTT.

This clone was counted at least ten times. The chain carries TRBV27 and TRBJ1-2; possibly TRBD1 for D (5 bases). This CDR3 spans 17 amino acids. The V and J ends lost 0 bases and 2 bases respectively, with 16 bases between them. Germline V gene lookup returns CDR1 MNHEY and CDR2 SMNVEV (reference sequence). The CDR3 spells CASSLSGRDWGNYGYTF. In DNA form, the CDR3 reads TGTGCCAGCAGTTTATCCGGCAGGGACTGGGGCAACTATGGCTACACCTTC.

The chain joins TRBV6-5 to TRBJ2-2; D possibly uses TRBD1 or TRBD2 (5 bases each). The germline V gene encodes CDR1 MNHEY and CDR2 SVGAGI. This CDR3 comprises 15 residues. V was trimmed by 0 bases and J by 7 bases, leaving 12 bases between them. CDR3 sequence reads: CASSYSEWGRGELFF. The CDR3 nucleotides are TGTGCCAGCAGTTACTCTGAATGGGGACGCGGGGAGCTGTTTTTT.